This T cell receptor (beta chain) was found in a study of shared clonotypes between healthy human individuals. Study-wide findings and caveats: Larger richness was generally estimated for naive than memory subsets.

V lost 2 bases, J lost 2 bases, and 3 bases stayed unmatched. There are 15 residues in the CDR3. Germline V gives CDR1 SGHRS, CDR2 YFSETQ. Details on this clone: Its specificity is unknown. The same CDR3 is also encoded by other DNA sequences in this sample.

DNA at around 200 ng, 30,000 or so T cell genomes, went into sorted-subset replicate PCRs. Assay: immunoSEQ multiplex PCR; the TCRdb copy retains only in-frame clones and omits some. The sample shows 300,000 to 400,000 clones, 74% of them seen only once. Sequenced sample: memory CD4+ T cells sorted from blood. Described subset: CD45RA-negative fraction. J is TRBJ2-2 and V is TRBV5-1; TRBD1 agrees at 7 bases. The source of this sequence is a man aged 25 to 40 in good health. CDR3 DNA: TGCGCCAGCAGCTTCGGGACAGCCAACACCGGGGAGCTGTTTTTT. Translated: CASSFGTANTGELFF.